Shown below are 31 T cell receptor beta chains from a single sample sequenced in a study of cytomegalovirus exposure and HLA in healthy donors. PCR was performed using 60 Vbeta and 13 Jbeta primers. This table comes from immunoSEQ multiplex PCR, and its TCRdb copy is limited to in-frame clones, with some not included. Of 140,000 to 150,000 clones in the sample, 65% to 85% were seen once. Material: PBMCs. Receptor source: a woman in her thirties or forties in good health and CMV-seropositive.

This clone was seen just once. The CDR3 sequence: CASSSLDREYKDYEQYF. The CDR3 nucleotides are TGTGCCAGCAGTTCGCTCGACAGGGAGTATAAAGACTACGAGCAGTACTTC. V gene TRBV27 combines with J gene TRBJ2-5; TRBD1 matches 7 bases. The assigned J gene may be wrong: the sequence end matches TRBJ2-7 better. The CDR3 length is 17 residues. The germline CDR1 and CDR2 sequences are MNHEY and SMNVEV (reference sequence).

The chain carries TRBV28 and TRBJ1-2; D is uncertain. The CDR3 has 14 residues. Between the trimmed V and J ends, which lost 5 bases and 6 bases, there was a span of 16 bases. The germline V gene has CDR1 MDHEN and CDR2 SYDVKM. The CDR3 nucleotides are TGTGCCAGCAGTCCTGAACTATCGACGAATGGCTACACCTTC. It is translated as CASSPELSTNGYTF.

Concerning this clone itself: Germline is not matched at one junction end, which may reflect a read error. The chain has TRBV7-9 and TRBJ1-3; a possible D gene is TRBD1 (5 bases). CDR3 length: 10 amino acids. Germline CDR1 reads SEHNR; CDR2 reads FQNEAQ (reference sequence). CDR3 sequence: CSSSLGGKHF. CDR3 nucleotides: TGTTCCAGCAGCCTCGGGGGGAAACATTTT.

The rearrangement joins TRBV27 to TRBJ2-3; 7 bases agree with TRBD2. Looked up from germline, CDR1 is MNHEY and CDR2 is SMNVEV (reference sequence). The CDR3 totals 12 residues. With 8 bases clipped from V and 4 bases from J, the junction kept 3 bases outside the gene matches. The CDR3 reads CASRDYPDTQYF. As DNA, the CDR3 is TGTGCCAGCCGGGACTACCCAGATACGCAGTATTTT.

In DNA, the CDR3 is TGTGCCAGCAGTTTATCCGGGACAGCTAACTATGGCTACACCTTC. Amino acid sequence: CASSLSGTANYGYTF. The chain uses TRBV27 and TRBJ1-2; 7 bases agree with TRBD1. V lost 0 bases, J lost 0 bases, and 1 base stayed unmatched. There are 15 residues in the CDR3. Germline V lookup: CDR1 MNHEY, CDR2 SMNVEV (reference sequence).

The chain carries TRBV28 and TRBJ1-5; no clear D gene. Germline CDR1 MDHEN, CDR2 SYDVKM. The CDR3 loop spans 14 amino acids. V lost 7 bases and J 3 bases, leaving 13 bases between the germline ends. The CDR3 here is CASTERGPNQPQHF. CDR3 nucleotide sequence: TGTGCCAGCACCGAAAGAGGGCCCAATCAGCCCCAGCATTTT.

The genes are TRBV14 and TRBJ2-4, with D possibly matching TRBD1 (5 bases). The CDR3 totals 15 residues. CDR1 is SGHDN, CDR2 FVKESK, per germline. Trimming cost V 5 bases and J 1 base, with 12 bases left between them. The CDR3: CASSTWKGAKNIQYF. The CDR3 DNA follows: TGTGCCAGCAGCACGTGGAAGGGGGCCAAAAACATTCAGTACTTC.

Only one count was recorded for this clone. The chain couples TRBV30 to TRBJ2-2; a weak D match, TRBD1 (5 bases). Trimming took 5 bases from V and 0 from J, leaving 16 bases between them. CDR3 size: 16 residues. Per the germline V gene, CDR1 is GTSNPN and CDR2 is SVGIG (reference sequence). The CDR3 DNA sequence: TGTGCCTGGGAAACCTTGGGGCCGGCGAACACCGGGGAGCTGTTTTTT. It codes for CAWETLGPANTGELFF. Supplemented by reference TRBV30 and TRBJ2-2, the full variable domain reads SQTIHQWPATLVQPVGSPLSLECTVEGTSNPNLYWYRQAAGRGLQLLFYSVGIGQISSEVPQNLSASRPQDRQFILSSKKLLLSDSGFYLCAWETLGPANTGELFFGEGSRLTVL.

This chain links TRBV5-6 with TRBJ1-2; D perhaps matches TRBD1 (6 bases). The CDR3 length is 14 residues. Germline CDR1 and CDR2: SGHDT and YYEEEE. Trimming pared 6 bases from V and 3 bases from J, leaving 15 bases between. The CDR3 region is CASIQGGGHYGYTF. The CDR3 DNA reads TGTGCCAGCATCCAAGGGGGGGGACACTATGGCTACACCTTC.

This clone is a singleton in its sample. This CDR3 reads CASSLTGTGTHEQYF. As DNA, the CDR3 is TGTGCCAGCAGTCTTACCGGGACAGGGACACACGAGCAGTACTTC. This sequence joins TRBV28 and TRBJ2-5; 9 nucleotides line up with TRBD1. The J call may be in error: the DNA end matches TRBJ2-7 better. Germline V gene lookup returns CDR1 MDHEN and CDR2 SYDVKM. The CDR3 runs 15 residues.

The genes are TRBV28 and TRBJ2-1, with a weak D call TRBD2 (6 bases). The CDR3 loop spans 15 amino acids. The ends were cut back, 7 bases at V and 7 bases at J, with 20 bases in the middle. Germline V gene data show CDR1 as MDHEN and CDR2 as SYDVKM. For the CDR3, the DNA is TGTGCCAGCACCGCCGGGACTCACTCTTATAATGAGCAGTTCTTC. The encoded protein is CASTAGTHSYNEQFF.

The chain recombines TRBV19 with TRBJ1-4; TRBD1 matches 9 bases. The CDR3 covers 15 residues. The germline CDR1 and CDR2 sequences are LNHDA and SQIVND (reference sequence). The V gene end was trimmed by 6 bases and the J gene end by 4 bases; junction bases not matched to a gene: 6. The CDR3 nucleotides are TGTGCCAGTAGCCGGGGACAGGGAATTAATGAAAAACTGTTTTTT. Its translation: CASSRGQGINEKLFF.

The chain carries TRBV10-2 and TRBJ2-2; 7 bases line up with TRBD1. Germline trimming cut 7 bases from V and 4 bases from J; bases unmatched to any gene: 6. CDR3 length: 14 residues. Germline loops: CDR1 WSHSY, CDR2 SAAADI. CDR3 coding DNA: TGCGCCAGCAAACCGGGACAGTCCACCGGGGAGCTGTTTTTT. It encodes CASKPGQSTGELFF.

J is TRBJ1-4 and V is TRBV6-5; 8 bases fit TRBD1. The germline CDR1 and CDR2 sequences are MNHEY and SVGAGI. J lost 7 bases, V lost 6 bases, and 7 bases had no gene match. This CDR3 is built from 14 residues. CDR3 sequence (DNA): TGTGCCAGCAGCTGGGACAGGAAGGTTGAAAAACTGTTTTTT. Protein product: CASSWDRKVEKLFF.

The chain employs TRBV19 and TRBJ2-1; no definite D call. This CDR3 is 10 amino acids long. V was shortened by 8 bases and J by 5 bases, with 4 bases between the two germline ends. CDR1 is LNHDA, CDR2 SQIVND, per germline (reference sequence). This CDR3 reads CASGNNEQFF. The CDR3, as DNA: TGTGCCAGTGGCAACAATGAGCAGTTCTTC. Full variable domain (outside the CDR3, taken from reference TRBV19 and TRBJ2-1): DGGITQSPKYLFRKEGQNVTLSCEQNLNHDAMYWYRQDPGQGLRLIYYSQIVNDFQKGDIAEGYSVSREKKESFPLTVTSAQKNPTAFYLCASGNNEQFFGPGTRLTVL.

The chain recombines TRBV9 with TRBJ1-1, with 8 bases lining up with TRBD1. V trimming: 0 bases; J trimming: 1 base; junction bases outside the gene matches: 5. This CDR3 has 16 residues. CDR1 SGDLS and CDR2 YYNGEE come from the germline V gene. This chain's CDR3 is CASSVDDRGTNTEAFF. The CDR3 DNA follows: TGTGCCAGCAGCGTAGATGACAGGGGAACGAACACTGAAGCTTTCTTT.

The genes are TRBV7-6 and TRBJ2-5, with D possibly being TRBD2 (5 bases). The V end was cut by 5 bases, the J end by 1 base, with 11 bases between. Per the germline V gene, CDR1 is SGHVS and CDR2 is FNYEAQ. CDR3 size: 14 residues. CDR3 sequence: CASSVAGSQETQYF. In DNA form, the CDR3 reads TGTGCCAGCAGCGTGGCGGGTTCCCAAGAGACCCAGTACTTC.

This clone was seen a single time. The chain employs TRBV28 and TRBJ2-3; 14 bases agree with TRBD2. After removal of 4 bases from V and 4 bases from J, the junction contained 10 bases not matched to a gene. This CDR3 is 18 amino acids long. CDR1 and CDR2 from the germline V gene are MDHEN and SYDVKM. The CDR3 region is CASSSGLAGVEVADTQYF. CDR3 bases: TGTGCCAGCAGTTCGGGACTAGCGGGAGTGGAGGTCGCAGATACGCAGTATTTT.

V usage is TRBV30 and J usage is TRBJ2-5, with D tentatively TRBD1 (7 bases). The CDR3 has 15 residues. The V end lost 0 bases, the J end lost 4 bases, and 15 bases lay between the germline ends. Germline V gives CDR1 GTSNPN, CDR2 SVGIG (reference sequence). This chain's CDR3 is CAWSVGGGSSETQYF. The CDR3 DNA is TGTGCCTGGAGTGTAGGAGGGGGCTCGTCAGAGACCCAGTACTTC.

The V call is TRBV7-7, the J call TRBJ2-1; D may be TRBD2 (5 bases). The germline gives CDR1 SSHAT, CDR2 FNYEAQ (reference sequence). The V and J ends lost 1 base and 5 bases respectively, with 15 bases between them. This CDR3 has 16 amino acids. CDR3 sequence: CASSLGAVTDHNEQFF. CDR3 sequence (DNA): TGTGCCAGCAGCTTAGGAGCGGTCACGGATCACAATGAGCAGTTCTTC.

In regard to this clone: Distinct nucleotide sequences in the sample also encode this CDR3. The chain joins TRBV5-1 to TRBJ2-7, with 9 bases aligning to TRBD1. The V gene end was trimmed by 4 bases and the J gene end by 1 base; junction bases not matched to a gene: 3. Germline CDR1 reads SGHRS; CDR2 reads YFSETQ. The length of the CDR3 is 14 residues. The CDR3 sequence is CASSPGQGSYEQYF. CDR3 nucleotides: TGCGCCAGCAGCCCCGGACAGGGGTCCTACGAGCAGTACTTC.

The V gene is TRBV4-2, the J gene TRBJ1-2, with D uncertain. The CDR3 has 14 residues. The V end was cut by 0 bases, the J end by 2 bases, with 7 bases between. Germline values: CDR1 LGHNA, CDR2 YNFKEQ. This CDR3 is CASSQEEVNYGYTF. The CDR3 DNA reads TGTGCCAGCAGCCAAGAGGAGGTGAACTATGGCTACACCTTC.

The J gene is TRBJ2-1, the V gene TRBV13; 10 positions match TRBD2. After removal of 4 bases from V and 9 bases from J, the junction contained 9 bases not matched to a gene. The CDR3 spans 15 residues. CDR1 PRHDT and CDR2 FYEKMQ come from the germline V gene (reference sequence). CDR3: CASSSASGRWGEQFF. CDR3 DNA sequence: TGTGCCAGCAGCTCCGCTAGCGGGAGATGGGGTGAGCAGTTCTTC.

The chain is built from TRBV28 and TRBJ1-2; 8 positions match TRBD1. This CDR3 spans 15 amino acids. Trimming cost V 6 bases and J 6 bases; bases outside gene matches: 12. Germline V gives CDR1 MDHEN, CDR2 SYDVKM. In nucleotides, the CDR3 is TGTGCCAGCAGCACAGGACAGGGAGGTTCCCATGGCTACACCTTC. This gives the protein CASSTGQGGSHGYTF.

The chain employs TRBV5-1 and TRBJ2-2, with D perhaps TRBD2 (7 bases). Trimming cost V 1 base and J 5 bases, with 12 bases left between them. Germline V gives CDR1 SGHRS, CDR2 YFSETQ. The CDR3 is 15 amino acids. The CDR3 DNA is TGCGCCAGCAGCTTGACGGGGGGCGGTACCGGGGAGCTGTTTTTT. Residues: CASSLTGGGTGELFF.

The chain has TRBV6-1 and TRBJ2-3, with D possibly being TRBD1 (6 bases). CDR1 and CDR2 (germline): MNHNS, SASEGT. Trimming pared 4 bases from V and 1 base from J, leaving 18 bases between. This CDR3 has 17 amino acids. The CDR3 region has the DNA TGTGCCAGCAGTGGGGCGCTACAGGGCAGGGGCACAGATACGCAGTATTTT. Translating gives CASSGALQGRGTDTQYF.

This clone came up once. The chain recombines TRBV6-5 with TRBJ2-6, with D possibly matching TRBD1 (5 bases). Germline V CDR1 and CDR2: MNHEY, SVGAGI. Trimming took off 11 bases at V and 4 bases at J, with 18 bases between the two ends. The CDR3 has 15 amino acids. CDR3 in DNA: TGTGCCTCCCGACGCAGGGTTGACGGGGCCAACGTCCTGACTTTC. This gives the protein CASRRRVDGANVLTF.

V usage is TRBV6-5 and J usage is TRBJ1-5; 8 nucleotides agree with TRBD1. CDR1 and CDR2 from the germline V gene are MNHEY and SVGAGI. The junction had 6 bases not matched to a gene; V was cut back by 6 bases and J by 5 bases. The CDR3 length is 14 residues. The DNA of the CDR3 is TGTGCCAGCAGCTTGGACAGGGAAGATCAGCCCCAGCATTTT. Translation: CASSLDREDQPQHF.

This chain's CDR3 is CASRLLYTEAFF. As DNA, the CDR3 is TGTGCCAGCAGGTTGCTATACACTGAAGCTTTCTTT. This chain links TRBV28 with TRBJ1-1; D gene unclear. This CDR3 has 12 amino acids. Germline CDR1 reads MDHEN; CDR2 reads SYDVKM. V shed 6 bases and J shed 3 bases, with 8 bases lying between them. Combining the CDR3 with reference TRBV28 and TRBJ1-1 gives the whole variable domain DVKVTQSSRYLVKRTGEKVFLECVQDMDHENMFWYRQDPGLGLRLIYFSYDVKMKEKGDIPEGYSVSREKKERFSLILESASTNQTSMYLCASRLLYTEAFFGQGTRLTVV.

V is TRBV4-1 and J is TRBJ2-5, with a tentative D call TRBD2 (5 bases). The DNA end favors TRBJ2-7, so the J call may be wrong. This CDR3 is built from 14 residues. CDR1 MGHRA and CDR2 YSYEKL come from the germline V gene. The CDR3 bases are TGCGCCAGCAGCCAAGTGGGTAGAGGGTACGAGCAGTACTTC. Translating gives CASSQVGRGYEQYF.

The chain carries TRBV2 and TRBJ1-1, with D possibly TRBD1 on 6 matching bases. Trimming pared 8 bases from V and 1 base from J, leaving 11 bases between. Germline values: CDR1 SNHLY, CDR2 FYNNEI. The CDR3 spans 13 residues. In DNA form, the CDR3 reads TGTGCCAGCGACGAGGGACAGAACACTGAAGCTTTCTTT. Amino acids: CASDEGQNTEAFF.